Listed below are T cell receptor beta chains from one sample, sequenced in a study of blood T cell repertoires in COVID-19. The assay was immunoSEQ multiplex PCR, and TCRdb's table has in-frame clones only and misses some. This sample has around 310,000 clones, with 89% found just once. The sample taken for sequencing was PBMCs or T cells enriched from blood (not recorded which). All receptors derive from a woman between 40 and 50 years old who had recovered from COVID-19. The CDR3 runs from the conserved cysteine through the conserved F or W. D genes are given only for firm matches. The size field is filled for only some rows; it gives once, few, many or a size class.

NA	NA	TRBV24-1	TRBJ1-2	TGTGCCACCAGTGACAGCACTAATATTCGGGGCTACACCTTC	CATSDSTNIRGYTF
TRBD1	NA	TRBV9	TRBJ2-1	TGTGCCAGCAGCGTAGGATCCGGGACAGGGTCCAATGAGCAGTTCTTC	CASSVGSGTGSNEQFF
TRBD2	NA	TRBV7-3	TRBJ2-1	TGTGCCAGCAGCTTAACCAGCGGGGGGGCCTACAATGAGCAGTTCTTC	CASSLTSGGAYNEQFF
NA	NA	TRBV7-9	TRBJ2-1	TGTGCCACCAAGCCCCGGGTCAGGACAGAAACTTACAATGAGCAGTTCTTC	CATKPRVRTETYNEQFF
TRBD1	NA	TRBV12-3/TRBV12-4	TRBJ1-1	TGTGCCAGCAGTTCAGGGGGTTATGGTGAAGCTTTCTTT	CASSSGGYGEAFF
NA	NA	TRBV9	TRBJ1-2	TGTGCCAGCAGCGTTGCTCCAGGGGCTAACTATGGCTACACCTTC	CASSVAPGANYGYTF
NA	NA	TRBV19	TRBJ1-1	TGTGCCAGTACCCGGCAGGGATCTCTGAACACTGAAGCTTTCTTT	CASTRQGSLNTEAFF
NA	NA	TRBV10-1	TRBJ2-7	TGCGCCAGCAGTGGGGGGGTCTTCGGCGAGCAGTACTTC	CASSGGVFGEQYF
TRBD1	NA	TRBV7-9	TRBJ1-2	TGTGCCAGCAGCTGGGGACAGGGTGCTGTCTATGGCTACACCTTC	CASSWGQGAVYGYTF
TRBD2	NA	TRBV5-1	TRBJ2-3	TGCGCCAGCAGCTACCCGGCCGGGACTAGCGGGAGGGTTCTCAGCACAGATACGCAGTATTTT	CASSYPAGTSGRVLSTDTQYF
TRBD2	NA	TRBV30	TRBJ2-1	TGTGCCTGGGGAACCTTAGCGGGGGCCTACAATGAGCAGTTCTTC	CAWGTLAGAYNEQFF
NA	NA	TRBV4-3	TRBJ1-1	TGCGCCAGCAGCCAGTCCGTCACCGGGGTGGAGGTCACTGAAGCTTTCTTT	CASSQSVTGVEVTEAFF
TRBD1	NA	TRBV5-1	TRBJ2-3	TGCGCCAGCAGCCCGGGACAGCCGCGAGATACGCAGTATTTT	CASSPGQPRDTQYF
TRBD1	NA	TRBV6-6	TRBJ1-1	TGTGCCAGCAGTTACGCGACAGGGGTCCCTGAAGCTTTCTTT	CASSYATGVPEAFF
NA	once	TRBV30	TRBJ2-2	TGTGCCTGGAGTGGACCTAGTGGGGAGCTGTTTTTT	CAWSGPSGELFF
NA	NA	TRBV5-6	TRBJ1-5	TGTGCCAGCAGCTTGGAAGCCAGGGGCGATCAGCCCCAGCATTTT	CASSLEARGDQPQHF
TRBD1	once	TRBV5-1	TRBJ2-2	TGCGCCAGCAGTGGAGGGGCAGGGGGCGCGACCGGGGAGCTGTTTTTT	CASSGGAGGATGELFF
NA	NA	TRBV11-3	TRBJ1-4	TGTGCCAGCAGCTTAGTGGCAGGGGTTAATGAAAAACTGTTTTTT	CASSLVAGVNEKLFF
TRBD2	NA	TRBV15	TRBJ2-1	TGTGCCACCAGCAGGGGACTAGCCCTATCCCCTGGGCCCAATGAGCAGTTCTTC	CATSRGLALSPGPNEQFF
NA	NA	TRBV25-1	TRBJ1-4	TGTGCCAGCAGTGAAGGGGAGGGGTTGGTCGATGAAAAACTGTTTTTT	CASSEGEGLVDEKLFF
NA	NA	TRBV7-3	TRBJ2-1	TGTGCCAGCAGCTTCGGAATCGACAGTATATATGAGCAGTTCTTC	CASSFGIDSIYEQFF
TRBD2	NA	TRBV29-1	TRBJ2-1	TGCAGCGTTGGTCTAGCGGGGGGCCCGGGAAACAATGAGCAGTTCTTC	CSVGLAGGPGNNEQFF
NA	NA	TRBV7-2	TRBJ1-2	TGTGCCAGCAGTCTGTATACCGAAGCCTATGGCTACACCTTC	CASSLYTEAYGYTF
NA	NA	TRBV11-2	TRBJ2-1	TGTGCCAGCAGTTCCGGTCGGGGTGAGCAGTTCTTC	CASSSGRGEQFF
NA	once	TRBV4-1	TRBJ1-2	TGCGCCAGCAGCCAACCTCGAACAGGGAACTATGGCTACACCTTC	CASSQPRTGNYGYTF
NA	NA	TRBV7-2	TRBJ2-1	TGTGCCAGCAGCTTAACACAGGGAGACAATGAGCAGTTCTTC	CASSLTQGDNEQFF
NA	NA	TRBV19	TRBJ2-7	TGTGCCAGTAGTACGCAGGGCTACGAGCAGTACTTC	CASSTQGYEQYF
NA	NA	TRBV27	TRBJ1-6	TGTGCCAGCAGTTTGAGGGAGTACAATTCACCCCTCCACTTT	CASSLREYNSPLHF
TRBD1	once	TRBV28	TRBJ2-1	TGTGCCAGCATTCCGATCGCGACAGGGCTCACCCCTAATGAGCAGTTCTTC	CASIPIATGLTPNEQFF
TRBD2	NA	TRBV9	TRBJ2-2	TGTGCCAGCAGCCCTCTTAGCGGGAGTCACACCGGGGAGCTGTTTTTT	CASSPLSGSHTGELFF
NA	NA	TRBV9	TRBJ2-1	TGTGCCAGCACTAGGGGAGGTGAGCAGTTCTTC	CASTRGGEQFF
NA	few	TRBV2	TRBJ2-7	TGTGCCAGCAGCCTCTCCTACGAGCAGTACTTC	CASSLSYEQYF
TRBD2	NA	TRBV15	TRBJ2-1	TGTGCCACCAGCAGAGAAGCTAGCGGACGCGGTGAGCAGTTCTTC	CATSREASGRGEQFF
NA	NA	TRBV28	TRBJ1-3	TGTGCCAGCAGCCCCCCAGGGTTTGGAAACACCATATATTTT	CASSPPGFGNTIYF
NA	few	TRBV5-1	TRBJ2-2	TGCGCCAGCAGCTTTTCCCCTAGTAGCACCGGGGAGCTGTTTTTT	CASSFSPSSTGELFF
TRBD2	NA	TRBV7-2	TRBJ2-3	TGTGCCAGCAGTGGGGGGGGTAGCACAGATACGCAGTATTTT	CASSGGGSTDTQYF
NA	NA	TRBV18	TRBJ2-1	TGTGCCAGCTCATCACCTCTAGCGCTTAGCTCCTACAATGAGCAGTTCTTC	CASSSPLALSSYNEQFF
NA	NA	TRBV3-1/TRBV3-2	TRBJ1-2	TGTGCCAGCAGCCAAGACGGCGGGCGAGGCTACACCTTC	CASSQDGGRGYTF
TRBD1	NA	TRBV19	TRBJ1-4	TGTGCCAGTAGTACGGACAGGCTCGGGGAAAAACTGTTTTTT	CASSTDRLGEKLFF
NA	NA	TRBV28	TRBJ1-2	TGTGCCAGCAGTTCCCCTCCAGGGGCGCGGGGCTACACCTTC	CASSSPPGARGYTF
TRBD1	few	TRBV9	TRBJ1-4	TGTGCCAGCAGCGTGCACGACCCGGGACAGGGGGCGGAAAAACTGTTTTTT	CASSVHDPGQGAEKLFF
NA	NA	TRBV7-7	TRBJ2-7	TGTGCTAGCAGCTCCACTAGCTCCCACGAGCAGTACTTC	CASSSTSSHEQYF
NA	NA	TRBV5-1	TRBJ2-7	TGCGCCAGCAGCTTGGCAGGGGAGTCCTACGAGCAGTACTTC	CASSLAGESYEQYF
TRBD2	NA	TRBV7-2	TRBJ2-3	TGTGCCAGCAGCTTTAGCGGGGGCCGCCCTCCCACAGATACGCAGTATTTT	CASSFSGGRPPTDTQYF
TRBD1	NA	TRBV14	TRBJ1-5	TGTGCCAGCAGCCTCGGGACAGGGAACCAGCATTTT	CASSLGTGNQHF